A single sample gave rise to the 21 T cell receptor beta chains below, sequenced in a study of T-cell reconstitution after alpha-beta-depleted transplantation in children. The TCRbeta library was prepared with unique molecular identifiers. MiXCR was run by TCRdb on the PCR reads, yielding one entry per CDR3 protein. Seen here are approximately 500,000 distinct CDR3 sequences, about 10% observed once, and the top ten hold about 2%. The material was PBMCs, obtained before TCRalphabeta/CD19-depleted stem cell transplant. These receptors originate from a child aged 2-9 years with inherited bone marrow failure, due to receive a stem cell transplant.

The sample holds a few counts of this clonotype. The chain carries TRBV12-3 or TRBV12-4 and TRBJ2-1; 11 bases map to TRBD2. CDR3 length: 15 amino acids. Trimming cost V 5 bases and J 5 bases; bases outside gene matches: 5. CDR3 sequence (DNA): TGTGCCAGCAGTACGGGACTAGCGGAGAACAATGAGCAGTTCTTC. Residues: CASSTGLAENNEQFF.

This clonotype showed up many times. CDR3: CASSYSLGWGRTEAFF. The DNA for the CDR3 is TGTGCCAGCAGTTATTCGCTGGGGTGGGGGAGGACTGAAGCTTTCTTT. The genes are TRBV6-5 and TRBJ1-1; D perhaps matches TRBD1 (5 bases). V lost 3 bases and J lost 5, with 19 bases in between. The CDR3 runs 16 residues. Germline V CDR1 and CDR2: MNHEY, SVGAGI.

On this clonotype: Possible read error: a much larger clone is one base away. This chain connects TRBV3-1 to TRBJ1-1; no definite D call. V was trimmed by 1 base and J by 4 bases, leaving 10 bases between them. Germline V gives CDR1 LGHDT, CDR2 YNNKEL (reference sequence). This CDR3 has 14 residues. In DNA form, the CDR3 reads TGTGCCAGCAGCCAAGCTAGGATGGGCACTGAAGCTTTCTTT. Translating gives CASSQARMGTEAFF. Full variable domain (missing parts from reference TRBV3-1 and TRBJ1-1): DTAVSQTPKYLVTQMGNDKSIKCEQNLGHDTMYWYKQDSKKFLKIMFSYNNKELIINETVPNRFSPKSPDKAHLNLHINSLELGDSAVYFCASSQARMGTEAFFGQGTRLTVV.

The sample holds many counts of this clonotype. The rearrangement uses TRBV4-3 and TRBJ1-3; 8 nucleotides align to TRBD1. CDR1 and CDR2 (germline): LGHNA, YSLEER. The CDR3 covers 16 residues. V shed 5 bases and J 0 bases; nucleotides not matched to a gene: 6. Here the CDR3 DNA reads TGCGCCAGCAGCTTTACAGGGGGGGACTCTGGAAACACCATATATTTT. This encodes CASSFTGGDSGNTIYF.

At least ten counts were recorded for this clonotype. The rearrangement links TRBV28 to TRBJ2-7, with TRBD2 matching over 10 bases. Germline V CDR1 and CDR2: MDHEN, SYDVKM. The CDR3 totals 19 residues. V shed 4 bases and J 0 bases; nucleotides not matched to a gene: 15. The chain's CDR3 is CASSSQTSGIPISSYEQYF. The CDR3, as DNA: TGTGCCAGCAGTTCCCAAACTAGCGGGATCCCGATTAGCTCCTACGAGCAGTACTTC.

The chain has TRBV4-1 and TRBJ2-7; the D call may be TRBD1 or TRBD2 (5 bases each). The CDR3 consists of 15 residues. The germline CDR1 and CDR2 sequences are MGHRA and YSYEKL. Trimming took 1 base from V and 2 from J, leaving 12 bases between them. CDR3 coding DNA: TGCGCCAGCAGCCAAGCCCTGGGGGTCCCCTACGAGCAGTACTTC. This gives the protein CASSQALGVPYEQYF.

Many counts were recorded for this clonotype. CDR3 sequence: CASRAGLAGSYEQYF. DNA of the CDR3: TGTGCCAGCAGAGCGGGACTAGCGGGCTCCTACGAGCAGTACTTC. V gene TRBV12-3 or TRBV12-4 combines with J gene TRBJ2-7, with 12 bases fitting TRBD2. The ends lost 6 bases at V and 0 bases at J; junction bases unmatched: 3. This CDR3 has 15 amino acids.

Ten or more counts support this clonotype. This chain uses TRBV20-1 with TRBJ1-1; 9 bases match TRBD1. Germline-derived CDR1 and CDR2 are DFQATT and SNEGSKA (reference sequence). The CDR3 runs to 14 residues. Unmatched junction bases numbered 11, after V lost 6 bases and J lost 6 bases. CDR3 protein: CSAPRDRAPSEAFF. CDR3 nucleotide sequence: TGCAGTGCCCCCCGGGACAGGGCTCCATCTGAAGCTTTCTTT.

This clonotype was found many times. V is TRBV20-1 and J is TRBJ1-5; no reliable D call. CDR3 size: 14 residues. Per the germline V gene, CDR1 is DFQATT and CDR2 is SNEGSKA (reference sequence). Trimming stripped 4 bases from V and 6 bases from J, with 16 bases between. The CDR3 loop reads CSAKILPRGQPQHF. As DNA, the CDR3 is TGCAGTGCTAAAATCCTCCCTCGGGGTCAGCCCCAGCATTTT.

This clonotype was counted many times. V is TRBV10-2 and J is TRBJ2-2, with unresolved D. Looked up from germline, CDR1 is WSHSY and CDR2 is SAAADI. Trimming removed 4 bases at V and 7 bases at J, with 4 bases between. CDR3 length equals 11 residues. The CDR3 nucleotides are TGCGCCAGCAGTGGGGGCGGGGAGCTGTTTTTT. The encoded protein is CASSGGGELFF.

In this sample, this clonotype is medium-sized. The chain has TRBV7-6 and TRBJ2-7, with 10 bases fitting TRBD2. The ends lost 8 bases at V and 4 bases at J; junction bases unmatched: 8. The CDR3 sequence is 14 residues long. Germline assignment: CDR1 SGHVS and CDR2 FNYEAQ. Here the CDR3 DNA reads TGTGCCAGCGGCCTAGCGGGAGAAGGGTACGAGCAGTACTTC. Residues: CASGLAGEGYEQYF.

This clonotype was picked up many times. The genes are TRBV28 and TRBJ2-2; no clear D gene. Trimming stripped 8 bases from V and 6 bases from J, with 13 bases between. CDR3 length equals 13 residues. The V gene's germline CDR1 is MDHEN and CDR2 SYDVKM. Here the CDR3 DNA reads TGTGCCAGCGGCACTTGGCAGTCCGGGGAGCTGTTTTTT. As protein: CASGTWQSGELFF.

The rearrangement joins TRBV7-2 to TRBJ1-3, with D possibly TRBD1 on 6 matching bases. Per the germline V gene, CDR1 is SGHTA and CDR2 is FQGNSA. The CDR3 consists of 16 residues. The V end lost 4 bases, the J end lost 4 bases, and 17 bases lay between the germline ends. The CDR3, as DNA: TGTGCCAGCAGCTCCCAAGGGGGAGTGGAAGGAAACACCATATATTTT. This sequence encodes CASSSQGGVEGNTIYF.

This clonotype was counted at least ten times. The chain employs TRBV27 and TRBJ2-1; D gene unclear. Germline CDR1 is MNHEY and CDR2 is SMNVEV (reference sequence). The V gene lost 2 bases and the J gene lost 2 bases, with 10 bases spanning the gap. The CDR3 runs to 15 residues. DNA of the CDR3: TGTGCCAGCAGTTTAGACGGGTCTACCTACAATGAGCAGTTCTTC. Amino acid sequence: CASSLDGSTYNEQFF.

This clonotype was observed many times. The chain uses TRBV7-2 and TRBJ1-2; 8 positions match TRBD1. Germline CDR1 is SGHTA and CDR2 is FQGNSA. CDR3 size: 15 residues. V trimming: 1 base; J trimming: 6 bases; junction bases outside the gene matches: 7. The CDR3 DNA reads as TGTGCCAGCAGCTTAGTCCGCAGGGGGCAGCATGGCTACACCTTC. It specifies CASSLVRRGQHGYTF.

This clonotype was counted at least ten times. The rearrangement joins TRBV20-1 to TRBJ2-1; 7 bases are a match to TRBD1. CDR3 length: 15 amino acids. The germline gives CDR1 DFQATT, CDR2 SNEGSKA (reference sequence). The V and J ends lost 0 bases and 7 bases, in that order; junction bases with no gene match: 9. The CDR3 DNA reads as TGCAGTGCTAGAGACAGACAGGGACCTGGGAATGAGCAGTTCTTC. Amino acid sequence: CSARDRQGPGNEQFF.

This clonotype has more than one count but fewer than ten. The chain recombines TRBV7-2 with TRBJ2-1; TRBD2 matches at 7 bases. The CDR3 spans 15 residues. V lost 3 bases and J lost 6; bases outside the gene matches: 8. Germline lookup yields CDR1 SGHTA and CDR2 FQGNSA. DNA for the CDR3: TGTGCCAGCAGCTTTAGGTTGGCTAGCGGCAATGAGCAGTTCTTC. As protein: CASSFRLASGNEQFF.

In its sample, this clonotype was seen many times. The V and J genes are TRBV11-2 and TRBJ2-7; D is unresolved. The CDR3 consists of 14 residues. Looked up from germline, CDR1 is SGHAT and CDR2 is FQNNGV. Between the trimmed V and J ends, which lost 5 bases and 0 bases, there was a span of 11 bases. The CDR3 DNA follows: TGTGCCAGCAGCCCAAGACCCAGCTCCTACGAGCAGTACTTC. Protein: CASSPRPSSYEQYF.

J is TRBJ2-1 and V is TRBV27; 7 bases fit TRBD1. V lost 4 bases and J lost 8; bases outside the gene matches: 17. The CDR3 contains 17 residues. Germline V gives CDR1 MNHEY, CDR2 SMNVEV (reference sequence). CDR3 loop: CASSSLLTGPPFDEQFF. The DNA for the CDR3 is TGTGCCAGCAGTTCTCTCCTGACAGGGCCACCTTTCGATGAGCAGTTCTTC.

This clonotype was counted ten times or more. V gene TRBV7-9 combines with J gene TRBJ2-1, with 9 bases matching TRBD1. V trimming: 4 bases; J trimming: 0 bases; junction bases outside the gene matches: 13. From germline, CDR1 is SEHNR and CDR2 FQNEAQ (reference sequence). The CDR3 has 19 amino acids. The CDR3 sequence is CASSSAPGQGRSSYNEQFF. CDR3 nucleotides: TGTGCCAGCAGCTCCGCCCCGGGACAGGGAAGGAGCTCCTACAATGAGCAGTTCTTC.

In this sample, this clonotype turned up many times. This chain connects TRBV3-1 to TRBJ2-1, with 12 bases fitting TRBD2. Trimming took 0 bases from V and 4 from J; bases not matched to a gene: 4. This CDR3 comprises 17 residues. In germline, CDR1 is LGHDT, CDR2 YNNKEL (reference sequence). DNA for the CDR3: TGTGCCAGCAGCCAAGAATTACTAGCGGGAGGTTACAATGAGCAGTTCTTC. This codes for CASSQELLAGGYNEQFF.